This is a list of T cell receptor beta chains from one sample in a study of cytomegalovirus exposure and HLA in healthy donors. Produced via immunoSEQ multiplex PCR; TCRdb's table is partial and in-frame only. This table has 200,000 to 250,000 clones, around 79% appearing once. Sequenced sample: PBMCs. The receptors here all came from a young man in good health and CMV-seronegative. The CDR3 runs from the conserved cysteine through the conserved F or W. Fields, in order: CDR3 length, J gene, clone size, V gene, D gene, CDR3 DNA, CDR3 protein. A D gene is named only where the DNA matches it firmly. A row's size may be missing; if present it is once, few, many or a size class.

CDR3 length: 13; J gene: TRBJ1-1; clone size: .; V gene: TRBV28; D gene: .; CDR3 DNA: TGTGCCAGCACACAGACAGGGAACACTGAAGCTTTCTTT; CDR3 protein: CASTQTGNTEAFF
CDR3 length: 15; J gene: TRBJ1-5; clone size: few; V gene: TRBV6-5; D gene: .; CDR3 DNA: TGTGCCAGCAGTTACGGCTGGGGGGTTAATCAGCCCCAGCATTTT; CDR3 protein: CASSYGWGVNQPQHF
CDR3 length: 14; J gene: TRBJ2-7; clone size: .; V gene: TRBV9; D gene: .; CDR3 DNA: TGTGCCAGCAGCGCAGTCGGGACTCTTGACGAGCAGTACTTC; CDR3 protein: CASSAVGTLDEQYF
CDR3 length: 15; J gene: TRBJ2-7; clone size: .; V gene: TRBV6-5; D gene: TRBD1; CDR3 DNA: TGTGCCAGCTCAAATACAGGGGCAGGGCTGAACGAGCAGTACTTC; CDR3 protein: CASSNTGAGLNEQYF
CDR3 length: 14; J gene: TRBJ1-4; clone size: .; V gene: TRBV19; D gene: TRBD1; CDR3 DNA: TGTGCCAGTTGCCCCGGACAGGGTAATGAAAAACTGTTTTTT; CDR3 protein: CASCPGQGNEKLFF
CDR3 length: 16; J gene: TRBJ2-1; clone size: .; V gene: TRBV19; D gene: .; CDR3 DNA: TGTGCCAGTAGTATAACCCGACTAGATCGGGCTTCTGAGCAGTTCTTC; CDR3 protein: CASSITRLDRASEQFF
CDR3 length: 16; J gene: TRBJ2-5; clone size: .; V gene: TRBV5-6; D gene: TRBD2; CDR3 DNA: TGTGCCAGCAGCTTCATTAGCGGGGGGTCCGGGGAGACCCAGTACTTC; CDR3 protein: CASSFISGGSGETQYF
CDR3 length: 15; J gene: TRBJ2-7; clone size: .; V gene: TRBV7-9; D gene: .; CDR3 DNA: TGTGCCAGCAGCTTAGTGGTGCAGAACTCCTACGAGCAGTACTTC; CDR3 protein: CASSLVVQNSYEQYF
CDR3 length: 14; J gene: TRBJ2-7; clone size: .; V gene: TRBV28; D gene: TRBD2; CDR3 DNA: TGTGCCAGCAGAGCCCGGGACTACTCCTACGAGCAGTACTTC; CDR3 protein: CASRARDYSYEQYF
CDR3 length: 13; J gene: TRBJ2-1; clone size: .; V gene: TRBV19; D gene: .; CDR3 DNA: TGTGCCAGTAGTGTCTCCCTGTACAATGAGCAGTTCTTC; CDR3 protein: CASSVSLYNEQFF
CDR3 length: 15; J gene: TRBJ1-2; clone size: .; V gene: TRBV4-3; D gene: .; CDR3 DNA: TGCGCCAGCAGCCAAGACAAGCGTCTGTACTATGGCTACACCTTC; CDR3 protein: CASSQDKRLYYGYTF
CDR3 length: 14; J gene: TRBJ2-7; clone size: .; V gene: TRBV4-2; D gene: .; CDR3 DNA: TGTGCCAGCAGCCAAGGAGGGGCCGGGGGCGAGCAGTACTTC; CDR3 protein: CASSQGGAGGEQYF
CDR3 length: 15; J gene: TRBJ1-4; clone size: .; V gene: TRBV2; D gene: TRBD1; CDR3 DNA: TGTGCCTGGAAGGGGGCGACTTCAACTAATGAAAAACTGTTTTTT; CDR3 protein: CAWKGATSTNEKLFF
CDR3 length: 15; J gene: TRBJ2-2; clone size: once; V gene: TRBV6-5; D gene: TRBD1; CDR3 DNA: TGTGCCAGCAGTTTCCGACAGGGGGCCACCGGGGAGCTGTTTTTT; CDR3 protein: CASSFRQGATGELFF
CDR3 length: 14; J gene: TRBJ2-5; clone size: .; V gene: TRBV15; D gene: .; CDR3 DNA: TGTGCCACCAGCAGGGATCGCGGTAAAGAGACCCAGTACTTC; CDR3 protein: CATSRDRGKETQYF
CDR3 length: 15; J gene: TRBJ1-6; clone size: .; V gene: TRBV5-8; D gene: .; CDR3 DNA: TGTGCCAGCAGCTTGAAGGCAGGGAAGTATTCACCCCTCCACTTT; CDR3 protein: CASSLKAGKYSPLHF
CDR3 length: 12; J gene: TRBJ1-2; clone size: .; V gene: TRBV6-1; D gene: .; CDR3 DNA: TGTGCCAGCAGTCAGGGTAACTATGGCTACACCTTC; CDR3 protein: CASSQGNYGYTF
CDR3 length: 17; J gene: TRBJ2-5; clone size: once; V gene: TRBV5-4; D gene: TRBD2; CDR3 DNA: TGTGCCAGCAGCCCTCCGGGACTAGCGGGGGGGCGGGAGACCCAGTACTTC; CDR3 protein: CASSPPGLAGGRETQYF
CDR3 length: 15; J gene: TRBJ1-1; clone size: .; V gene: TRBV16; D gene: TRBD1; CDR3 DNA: TGTGCCAGCAGCCCTACTCACAGGGGAGACACTGAAGCTTTCTTT; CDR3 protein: CASSPTHRGDTEAFF
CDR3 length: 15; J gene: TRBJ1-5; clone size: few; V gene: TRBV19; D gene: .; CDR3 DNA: TGTGCCAGTAGTATAGATTGGGGGGGAAGTACGCCCCAGCATTTT; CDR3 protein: CASSIDWGGSTPQHF
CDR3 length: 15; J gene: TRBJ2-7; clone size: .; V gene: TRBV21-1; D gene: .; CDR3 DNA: TGTACCAGCAGCACCCCCCCGAACGGTCCCTACGAGCAGTACTTC; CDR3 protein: CTSSTPPNGPYEQYF
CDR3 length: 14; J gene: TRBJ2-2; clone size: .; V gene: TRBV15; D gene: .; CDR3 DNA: TGTGCCACCAGCAGAGCTGCGAACACCGGGGAGCTGTTTTTT; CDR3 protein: CATSRAANTGELFF
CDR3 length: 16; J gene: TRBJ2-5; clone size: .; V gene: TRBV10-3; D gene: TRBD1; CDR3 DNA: TGTGCCATCAGTGAGTCACCACAGGGGAACCAAGAGACCCAGTACTTC; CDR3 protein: CAISESPQGNQETQYF
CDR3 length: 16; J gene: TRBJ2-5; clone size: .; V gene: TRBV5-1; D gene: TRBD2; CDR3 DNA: TGCGCCAGCAGCTTGGCTACTAGCGGAATCCAAGAGACCCAGTACTTC; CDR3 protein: CASSLATSGIQETQYF
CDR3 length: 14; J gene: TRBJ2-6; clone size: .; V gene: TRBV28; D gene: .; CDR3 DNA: TGTGCCAGCAGATCTAGCTCTGGGGCCAACGTCCTGACTTTC; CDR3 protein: CASRSSSGANVLTF
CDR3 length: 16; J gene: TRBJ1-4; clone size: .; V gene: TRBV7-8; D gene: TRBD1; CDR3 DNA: TGTGCCAGCAGCCTACGACCGACAGGGGATAATGAAAAACTGTTTTTT; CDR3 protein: CASSLRPTGDNEKLFF
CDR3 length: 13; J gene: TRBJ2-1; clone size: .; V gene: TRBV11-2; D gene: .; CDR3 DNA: TGTGCCAGCAGCTTAGCACCCGGCAATGAGCAGTTCTTC; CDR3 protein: CASSLAPGNEQFF
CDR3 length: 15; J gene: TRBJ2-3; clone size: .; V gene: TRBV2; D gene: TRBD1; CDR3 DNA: TGTGCCAGCCCCAAAGGGACAGGACGCACAGATACGCAGTATTTT; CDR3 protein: CASPKGTGRTDTQYF
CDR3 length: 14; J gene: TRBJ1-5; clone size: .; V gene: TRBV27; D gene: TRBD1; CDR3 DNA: TGTGCCAGCAGCACAGGGGAGCCCAATCAGCCCCAGCATTTT; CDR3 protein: CASSTGEPNQPQHF
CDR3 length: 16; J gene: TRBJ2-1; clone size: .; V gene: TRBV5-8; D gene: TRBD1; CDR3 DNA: TGTGCCAGCAGCATCGCCCGGGACAGGGCCTACAATGAGCAGTTCTTC; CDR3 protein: CASSIARDRAYNEQFF
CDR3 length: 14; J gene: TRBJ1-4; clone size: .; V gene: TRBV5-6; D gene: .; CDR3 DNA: TGTGCCAGCAGCTTGGGGTTAGGTAGCGAAAAACTGTTTTTT; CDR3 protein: CASSLGLGSEKLFF
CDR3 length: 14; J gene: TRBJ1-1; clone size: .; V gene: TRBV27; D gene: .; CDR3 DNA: TGTGCCAGCAGACCCCCGACAGGTAGGGCTGAAGCTTTCTTT; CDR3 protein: CASRPPTGRAEAFF
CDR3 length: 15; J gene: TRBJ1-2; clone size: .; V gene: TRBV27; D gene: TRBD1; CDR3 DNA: TGTGCCAGCAGGTTTATCGGGACAGGGCATTATGGCTACACCTTC; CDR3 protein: CASRFIGTGHYGYTF
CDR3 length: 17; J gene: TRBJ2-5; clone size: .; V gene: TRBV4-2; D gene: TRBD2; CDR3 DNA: TGTGCCAGCAGCCAAGCGGTAGCGGGGATGGCGGGGGAGACCCAGTACTTC; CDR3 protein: CASSQAVAGMAGETQYF
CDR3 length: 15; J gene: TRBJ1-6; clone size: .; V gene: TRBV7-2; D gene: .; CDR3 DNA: TGTGCCAGCAGCGCGACTCAGGGTTATAATTCACCCCTCCACTTT; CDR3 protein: CASSATQGYNSPLHF
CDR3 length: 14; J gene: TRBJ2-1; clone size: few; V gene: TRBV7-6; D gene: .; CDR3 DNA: TGTGCCAGCAGTACCAGGGGAGGGGTCAATGAGCAGTTCTTC; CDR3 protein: CASSTRGGVNEQFF
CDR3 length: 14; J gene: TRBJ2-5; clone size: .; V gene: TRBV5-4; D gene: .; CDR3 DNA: TGTGCCAGCAGCTTTGGCGGCAGGGAAAAGACCCAGTACTTC; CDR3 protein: CASSFGGREKTQYF
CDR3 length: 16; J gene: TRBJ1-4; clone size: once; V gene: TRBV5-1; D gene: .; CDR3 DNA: TGCGCCAGCAGCCCAAGCCCACAGGGATCTGGGGAAAAACTGTTTTTT; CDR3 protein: CASSPSPQGSGEKLFF
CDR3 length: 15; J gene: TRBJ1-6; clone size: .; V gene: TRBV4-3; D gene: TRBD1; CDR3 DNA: TGCGCCAGCAGCCAGGACAGGGGGCGCGGTTCACCCCTCCACTTT; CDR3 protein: CASSQDRGRGSPLHF
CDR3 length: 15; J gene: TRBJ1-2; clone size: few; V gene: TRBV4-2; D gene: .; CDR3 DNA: TGTGCCAGCAGCCAAGATTTGGGGGCCGTTTATGGCTACACCTTC; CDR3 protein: CASSQDLGAVYGYTF
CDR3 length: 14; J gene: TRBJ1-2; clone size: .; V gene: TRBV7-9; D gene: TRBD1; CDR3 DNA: TGTGCCAGCAGCTTCGGGACAGGGGACCATGGCTACACCTTC; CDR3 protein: CASSFGTGDHGYTF
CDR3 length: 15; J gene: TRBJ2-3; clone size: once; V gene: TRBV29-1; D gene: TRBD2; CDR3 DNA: TGCAGCACTAGATCGGCGGGGGGTCCCAGAGATACGCAGTATTTT; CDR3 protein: CSTRSAGGPRDTQYF
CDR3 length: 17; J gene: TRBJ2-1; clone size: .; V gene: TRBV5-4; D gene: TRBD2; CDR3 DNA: TGTGCCAGCAGCGTGGGACTAGCGGGAGGGCAAGGCAATGAGCAGTTCTTC; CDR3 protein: CASSVGLAGGQGNEQFF
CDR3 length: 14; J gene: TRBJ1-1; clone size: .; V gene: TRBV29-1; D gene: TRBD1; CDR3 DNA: TGCGGCGTGGTCAGGGGGATCGGAAGTACTGAAGCTTTCTTT; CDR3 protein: CGVVRGIGSTEAFF
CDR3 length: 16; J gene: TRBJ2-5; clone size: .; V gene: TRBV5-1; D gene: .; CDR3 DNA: TGCGCCAGCAGCTCCCAGGGTTTTCCGAACCAAGAGACCCAGTACTTC; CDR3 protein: CASSSQGFPNQETQYF